This is a list of T cell receptor beta chains from one sample in a study of T cell responses to AZD1222 COVID-19 vaccine. Profiling relied on immunoSEQ multiplex PCR, and the TCRdb table lists in-frame clones only, not all of them. Here the sample spans about 110,000 clones, about 85% being singletons. This material consisted of peripheral blood, taken on day 0 of AZD1222 vaccination. These receptors originate from an adult in good health. The conserved cysteine and the conserved F or W are not part of the CDR3 here.

CDR3 protein | J gene | V gene
ASSEEGSTDTQY | TRBJ2-3 | TRBV6-4
ASSIDRSNQPQH | TRBJ1-5 | TRBV19
ASRPEDGAYEQY | TRBJ2-7 | TRBV5-5
ASSVGGLDTQY | TRBJ2-3 | TRBV11-2
ASGPRQGAAF | TRBJ1-1 | TRBV12-5
ASSLQGGSTDTQY | TRBJ2-3 | TRBV7-2
SVRDAEQY | TRBJ2-7 | TRBV29-1
ASSLGDFTYQETQY | TRBJ2-5 | TRBV5-1
ASSLAGEGSKTQY | TRBJ2-5 | TRBV5-1
ASRPTGTVHLANYGYT | TRBJ1-2 | TRBV28
ASSQDPKGLNTEAF | TRBJ1-1 | TRBV4-2
ASSDSAGSTDTQY | TRBJ2-3 | TRBV6-4
ASSVEASTSSPLH | TRBJ1-6 | TRBV5-1
ASSVSGQTPTVGELF | TRBJ2-2 | TRBV9
ATSDSARTYGYT | TRBJ1-2 | TRBV24-1
ASSAGLYGTEAF | TRBJ1-1 | TRBV9
AWTRQGNTEAF | TRBJ1-1 | TRBV30